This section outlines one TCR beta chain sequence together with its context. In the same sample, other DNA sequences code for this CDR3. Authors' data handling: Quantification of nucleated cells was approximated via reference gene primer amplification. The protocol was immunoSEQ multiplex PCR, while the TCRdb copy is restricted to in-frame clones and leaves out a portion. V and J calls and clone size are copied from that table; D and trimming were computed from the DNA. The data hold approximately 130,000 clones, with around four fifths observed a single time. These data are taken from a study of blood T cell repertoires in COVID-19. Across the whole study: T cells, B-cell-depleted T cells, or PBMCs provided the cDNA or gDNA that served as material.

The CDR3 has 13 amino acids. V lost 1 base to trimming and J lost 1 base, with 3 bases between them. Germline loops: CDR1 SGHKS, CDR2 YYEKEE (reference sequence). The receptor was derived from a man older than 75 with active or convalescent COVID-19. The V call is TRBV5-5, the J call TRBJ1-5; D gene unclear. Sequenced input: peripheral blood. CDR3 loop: CASSLSSNQPQHF. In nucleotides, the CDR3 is TGTGCCAGCAGCTTGTCGAGCAATCAGCCCCAGCATTTT. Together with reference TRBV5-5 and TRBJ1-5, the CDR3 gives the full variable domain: DAGVTQSPTHLIKTRGQQVTLRCSPISGHKSVSWYQQVLGQGPQFIFQYYEKEERGRGNFPDRFSARQFPNYSSELNVNALLLGDSALYLCASSLSSNQPQHFGDGTRLSIL.